This record looks at one T cell receptor (beta chain) sequence and its context. What it binds is unknown. These data are taken from a study of cytomegalovirus exposure and HLA in healthy donors. Whole-study results and caveats: Later work found that TCR association rates differed between HLA loci; DRB1 had the most and HLA-C the fewest. An observed cluster of highly shared sequence variants was recorded as a likely sequencing artifact.

PCR was performed using 60 Vbeta and 13 Jbeta primers. The data were produced by immunoSEQ multiplex PCR, yet TCRdb's version contains in-frame clones alone and is incomplete. Found here are over 85,000 clones, around 88% of them singletons; the top ten hold 1.5% to 2%. CDR3 length equals 14 residues. V trimming: 6 bases; J trimming: 5 bases; junction bases outside the gene matches: 5. CDR1 is SEHNR, CDR2 FQNEAQ, per germline (reference sequence). At collection, donors were nominally healthy, but unrecorded immune exposures were probable. The sequencing sample was made of PBMCs. The receptor was isolated from a man aged 35 to 55 in good health and CMV-seronegative. The genes are TRBV7-9 and TRBJ1-4; 8 bases map to TRBD1. This CDR3 reads CASRSGTGNEKLFF. The CDR3 bases are TGTGCCAGCAGATCCGGGACAGGAAATGAAAAACTGTTTTTT. The full variable domain, its missing parts supplied by reference TRBV7-9 and TRBJ1-4, is DTGVSQNPRHKITKRGQNVTFRCDPISEHNRLYWYRQTLGQGPEFLTYFQNEAQLEKSRLLSDRFSAERPKGSFSTLEIQRTEQGDSAMYLCASRSGTGNEKLFFGSGTQLSVL.